A selection of T cell receptor beta chains follows, all from one sample in a study of T cell responses to AZD1222 COVID-19 vaccine. Produced via immunoSEQ multiplex PCR; TCRdb's table is partial and in-frame only. Counted here are approximately 180,000 clones, roughly nine tenths occurring once; the ten biggest clones make up approximately 2.9%. The sample was peripheral blood, taken on day 0 of AZD1222 vaccination. These receptors were collected from an adult in good health. The CDR3 runs from the conserved cysteine through the conserved F or W. The order of the fields is clone size, V gene, J gene, D gene, CDR3 protein, CDR3 DNA. The D gene is left open where the match is weak. A clone size is listed for some rows: how often the clone was seen (once, few, many), or a class if it is expanded.

abundance: NA; v_gene: TRBV5-4; j_gene: TRBJ2-7; d_gene: NA; CDR3aa: CASSLRGVGYEQYF; CDR3nt: TGTGCCAGCAGCTTGAGAGGGGTCGGCTACGAGCAGTACTTC
abundance: NA; v_gene: TRBV24-1; j_gene: TRBJ1-1; d_gene: NA; CDR3aa: CATSDWRGEAFF; CDR3nt: TGTGCCACCAGTGATTGGAGGGGTGAAGCTTTCTTT
abundance: once; v_gene: TRBV18; j_gene: TRBJ2-1; d_gene: NA; CDR3aa: CASSPDRYNEQFF; CDR3nt: TGTGCCAGCTCACCAGACAGGTACAATGAGCAGTTCTTC
abundance: NA; v_gene: TRBV4-2; j_gene: TRBJ1-2; d_gene: NA; CDR3aa: CASRGAPYGYTF; CDR3nt: TGTGCCAGCAGAGGGGCCCCTTATGGCTACACCTTC
abundance: once; v_gene: TRBV7-3; j_gene: TRBJ1-6; d_gene: TRBD1; CDR3aa: CASSPRPRDRGQMGNSPLHF; CDR3nt: TGTGCCAGCAGCCCCCGACCTCGGGACAGGGGGCAGATGGGAAATTCACCCCTCCACTTT
abundance: NA; v_gene: TRBV6-4; j_gene: TRBJ1-2; d_gene: NA; CDR3aa: CASSDNGGYTF; CDR3nt: TGTGCCAGCAGTGACAATGGGGGCTACACCTTC
abundance: once; v_gene: TRBV7-9; j_gene: TRBJ2-3; d_gene: TRBD2; CDR3aa: CASSFGGDSTDTQYF; CDR3nt: TGTGCCAGCAGCTTCGGGGGGGATAGCACAGATACGCAGTATTTT
abundance: NA; v_gene: TRBV20-1; j_gene: TRBJ2-1; d_gene: NA; CDR3aa: CSASDESSYNEQFF; CDR3nt: TGCAGTGCTAGTGACGAGAGCTCCTACAATGAGCAGTTCTTC
abundance: NA; v_gene: TRBV5-6; j_gene: TRBJ2-7; d_gene: NA; CDR3aa: CASSLGVQGYEQYF; CDR3nt: TGTGCCAGCAGCTTGGGTGTGCAGGGGTACGAGCAGTACTTC
abundance: NA; v_gene: TRBV18; j_gene: TRBJ1-1; d_gene: NA; CDR3aa: CASSQSSVYEAFF; CDR3nt: TGTGCCAGCTCACAAAGTAGTGTGTATGAAGCTTTCTTT
abundance: NA; v_gene: TRBV18; j_gene: TRBJ2-7; d_gene: TRBD1; CDR3aa: CASSPGLGQNYEQYF; CDR3nt: TGTGCCAGCTCACCGGGTCTGGGACAGAACTACGAGCAGTACTTC
abundance: NA; v_gene: TRBV27; j_gene: TRBJ2-1; d_gene: NA; CDR3aa: CASRQGVWEQFF; CDR3nt: TGTGCCAGCAGGCAAGGGGTTTGGGAGCAGTTCTTC
abundance: NA; v_gene: TRBV9; j_gene: TRBJ1-5; d_gene: NA; CDR3aa: CASSEGTAGRQPQHF; CDR3nt: TGTGCCAGCAGCGAGGGGACGGCGGGACGTCAGCCCCAGCATTTT
abundance: NA; v_gene: TRBV11-2; j_gene: TRBJ1-3; d_gene: TRBD1; CDR3aa: CASSRSWDRVGNTIYF; CDR3nt: TGTGCCAGCAGCCGCTCGTGGGACAGGGTGGGAAACACCATATATTTT
abundance: NA; v_gene: TRBV4-3; j_gene: TRBJ2-5; d_gene: NA; CDR3aa: CASSQGHGGETQYF; CDR3nt: TGCGCCAGCAGCCAGGGACATGGGGGGGAGACCCAGTACTTC